A selection of T cell receptor beta chains follows, all from one sample in a study of identical twins. TCRdb itself ran the 5' RACE reads through MiXCR, one entry per CDR3 protein. This sample has some 1,700,000 distinct CDR3 sequences, with around 33% found just once. The material sequenced was cord blood. Source of these receptors: a newborn girl in good health. The CDR3 runs from the conserved cysteine through the conserved F or W. D genes are given only for firm matches. For some rows the clone size is stated as once, few or many, or as a class when expanded; others skip it.

j_call clone_size v_call d_call cdr3_nt cdr3_aa
TRBJ1-2 few TRBV6-2/TRBV6-3 - TGTGCCAGCAAGCGACGCTCCATGGGAAACTATGGCTACACCTTC CASKRRSMGNYGYTF
TRBJ2-3 - TRBV10-2 TRBD2 TGCGCCAGCAGTGGAGGACTAGCGGGGGGATCCTATAGCACAGATACGCAGTATTTT CASSGGLAGGSYSTDTQYF
TRBJ2-3 - TRBV20-1 TRBD2 TGCAGTGCTAGAGATGTTAGGCTAGCGGGGGCACGAACAGATACGCAGTATTTT CSARDVRLAGARTDTQYF
TRBJ1-5 few TRBV5-1 - TGCGCCAGCAGCCTCGGAGGGACTAGTGGTAGCAATCAGCCCCAGCATTTT CASSLGGTSGSNQPQHF
TRBJ1-1 few TRBV28 - TGTGCCAGCAGTTTGGTTAGGACGATCGCTTTCTTT CASSLVRTIAFF
TRBJ2-2 - TRBV5-4 - TGTGCCAGCAGCTTGGGCTACGGGGGTCTTTACGACACCGGGGAGCTGTTTTTT CASSLGYGGLYDTGELFF
TRBJ1-2 - TRBV10-3 - TGTGCCATCAGGCCAGCCAACTATGGCTACACCTTC CAIRPANYGYTF
TRBJ1-2 few TRBV9 TRBD1 TGTGCCAGCACCTCCATCAAGATTAGCCGGGACAGGGAGGGCTACACCTTC CASTSIKISRDREGYTF
TRBJ1-2 - TRBV20-1 - TGCAGTGGGGTGGAAGTCTCCTATGGCTACACCTTC CSGVEVSYGYTF
TRBJ2-4 many TRBV7-9 - TGTGCCAGTGACAGTTCACTAGCCAAAAACATTCAGTACTTC CASDSSLAKNIQYF
TRBJ1-2 - TRBV25-1 TRBD1 TGTGCCAGCGTCGCGGCAGGGGGGTTTGGCTACACCTTC CASVAAGGFGYTF
TRBJ2-3 few TRBV24-1 - TGTGCCACCAGTGAGCCGGGACCCGCGTCACAAGATACGCAGTATTTT CATSEPGPASQDTQYF
TRBJ1-2 - TRBV12-3/TRBV12-4 - TGTGCCAGCAGTTTAGCGGGGGTTAATGGCTACACCTTC CASSLAGVNGYTF
TRBJ1-5 - TRBV7-8 TRBD1 TGTGCCAGCAGCAGAGGGACAGGACATAGCAATCAGCCCCAGCATTTT CASSRGTGHSNQPQHF
TRBJ1-2 - TRBV27 - TGTGCCAGCCGGTCTCTACAGGGCTATGGCTACACCTTC CASRSLQGYGYTF
TRBJ2-7 few TRBV28 - TGTGCCAGCAGTTTTCCGGGCTCCGACTACGAGCAGTACTTC CASSFPGSDYEQYF
TRBJ2-4 few TRBV5-1 TRBD1 TGCGCCAGCAGCTTGGAGACAGGGAGTTCTGGGCGTCGGTACTTC CASSLETGSSGRRYF
TRBJ2-4 few TRBV21-1 - TGTGCCAGCAGCAAAGGTCAATGGTGTGAGGTAGCCAAAAACATTCAGTACTTC CASSKGQWCEVAKNIQYF
TRBJ2-2 - TRBV2 - TGTGCCAGCAGTGTGACTGTCACCGGGGAGCTGTTTTTT CASSVTVTGELFF